This T cell receptor beta chain was captured in a study of PD-L1 blockade in urothelial cancer. Study summary: Administration of atezolizumab to patients began at some point between 2013 and 2014, at 1,200 mg intravenously every 3 weeks. It was at 3 weeks (second dose) and 6 weeks after treatment start that blood was analyzed.

Time point noted: pretreatment peripheral blood. Clones were sequenced by immunoSEQ multiplex PCR, and TCRdb holds only the in-frame ones, with some missing. The profile covers about 95,000 clones, with roughly 87% appearing a single time and 2% to 2.5% taken by the ten largest. General study points: Below-median TCR clonality that was measured in pretreatment blood predicted better survival.

On this clone itself: No antigen is known for it.

This CDR3 has 15 residues. The germline V gene has CDR1 MNHEY and CDR2 SMNVEV (reference sequence). J gave up 7 bases and V 2 bases, and 7 bases lay outside the gene matches. The gene calls are TRBV27 and TRBJ1-5; 8 nucleotides match TRBD1. Sequenced here: PBMCs, sampled around atezolizumab (anti-PD-L1) treatment. This receptor was taken from a man in his 60s with urothelial cancer. CDR3 DNA: TGTGCCAGCAGTTTAACAGGGGGGTCATTCCAGCCCCAGCATTTT. Its translation is CASSLTGGSFQPQHF.